One and the same sample provided the 25 T cell receptor beta chains below, sequenced in a study of vaccination and CD4 T cells after COVID-19. Sequencing of DNA taken from cultured CD4+ T cells relied on the Oncomine TCR Beta short-read assay. TCRdb re-called the PCR reads through MiXCR, storing one row per CDR3 protein. There are 6,000 to 7,500 distinct CDR3 sequences in the sample; 18% occur only once, and about a fifth lies in the top ten. Documented treatment: approximately nine-day PBMC culture with coronavirus spike peptide pools or control peptides (ViraFEST assay). No antigens are known for them. The sequenced sample was CD4+ T cells from blood, cultured in vitro. The receptors originated from a human donor who had recovered from COVID-19.

By sample fraction, this clonotype is medium-sized (0.01 to 0.1%). The junction does not match germline at one end; this may be a read error. The genes are TRBV7-7 and TRBJ2-5; D gene ambiguous. Germline lookup yields CDR1 SSHAT and CDR2 FNYEAQ (reference sequence). This CDR3 has 13 residues. DNA for the CDR3: TGTGCTAGCAGCTTTGGGCTGCAAGAGACCCAGTACTTC. Translation gives CASSFGLQETQYF.

The chain is built from TRBV7-9 and TRBJ1-1; TRBD1 agrees at 8 bases. Trimming took 4 bases from V and 5 from J; bases not matched to a gene: 6. This CDR3 is 14 amino acids long. CDR1 is SEHNR, CDR2 FQNEAQ, per germline (reference sequence). In DNA, the CDR3 is TGTGCCAGCAGCTCTCCGGACAGGGAAACTGAAGCTTTCTTT. Amino acid sequence: CASSSPDRETEAFF.

This clonotype was found a few times. The chain employs TRBV19 and TRBJ2-2, with 11 bases identical to TRBD2. The CDR3 is made up of 17 amino acids. Germline V gives CDR1 LNHDA, CDR2 SQIVND (reference sequence). V gave up 2 bases and J gave up 1 base; unmatched junction bases: 3. Written as DNA, the CDR3 is TGTGCCAGTAGTATATCCCTAGCGGGAGGGAACACCGGGGAGCTGTTTTTT. This codes for CASSISLAGGNTGELFF.

V usage is TRBV11-1 and J usage is TRBJ2-5; 8 bases align to TRBD1. Trimming at V came to 8 bases and at J to 5 bases, leaving 13 bases not matched to a gene. Germline values: CDR1 SGHAT, CDR2 FQDESV (reference sequence). The CDR3 length is 15 residues. The CDR3 is CASGPRTGSGETQYF. The CDR3 DNA reads TGTGCCAGCGGCCCCCGGACAGGGAGCGGCGAGACCCAGTACTTC.

This chain joins TRBV4-1 and TRBJ1-3; D gene unclear. The CDR3 is made up of 15 amino acids. Germline CDR1 MGHRA, CDR2 YSYEKL. With 1 base removed from V and 0 bases from J, the gap between germline ends came to 7 bases. CDR3 coding DNA: TGCGCCAGCAGCCAAGGTCGTAGCTCTGGAAACACCATATATTTT. It yields the protein CASSQGRSSGNTIYF.

The genes are TRBV9 and TRBJ1-2; 7 bases are a match to TRBD1. V dropped 0 bases and J dropped 6; count of bases not matched to a gene: 14. CDR3 length: 17 residues. CDR1 and CDR2 (germline): SGDLS, YYNGEE. The CDR3 sequence: CASSVVIWGQRGDGYTF. In DNA, the CDR3 is TGTGCCAGCAGCGTAGTTATATGGGGACAGCGCGGGGATGGCTACACCTTC.

This clonotype was observed a handful of times. The chain has TRBV2 and TRBJ2-5; tentative D call: TRBD2 (7 bases). The CDR3 covers 16 residues. From germline, CDR1 is SNHLY and CDR2 FYNNEI. V was cut by 4 bases and J by 7 bases, with 22 bases left in between. CDR3 amino acids: CASSAGGGGSIGTQYF. The CDR3 DNA reads as TGTGCCAGCAGTGCGGGGGGCGGTGGATCGATAGGGACCCAGTACTTC.

The rearrangement joins TRBV10-3 to TRBJ2-7; unclear D gene. The CDR3 is 15 residues long. Germline assignment: CDR1 ENHRY and CDR2 SYGVKD. With 5 bases removed from V and 0 bases from J, the gap between germline ends came to 14 bases. The CDR3 nucleotides read TGTGCCATCAGTATAGGTAGAGGAGACTCCTACGAGCAGTACTTC. Its translation: CAISIGRGDSYEQYF.

Within the sample, this clonotype is medium-sized. In DNA form, the CDR3 reads TGTGCCAGCACCTACCGGGACAGGGAATCACCCCTCCACTTT. This translates into CASTYRDRESPLHF. The V gene is TRBV6-1, the J gene TRBJ1-6; 9 bases match TRBD1. From germline, CDR1 is MNHNS and CDR2 SASEGT. Trimming took 7 bases from V and 10 from J; bases not matched to a gene: 8. The length of the CDR3 is 14 residues.

V is TRBV19 and J is TRBJ1-1, with D possibly being TRBD1 (5 bases). Germline CDR1 reads LNHDA; CDR2 reads SQIVND (reference sequence). The ends were cut back, 5 bases at V and 7 bases at J, with 17 bases in the middle. The length of the CDR3 is 14 residues. Written as DNA, the CDR3 is TGTGCCAGTAGTCCAAAGGCTGGGGCGGTTGAAGCTTTCTTT. As protein: CASSPKAGAVEAFF. Full variable domain (remainder filled in from reference TRBV19 and TRBJ1-1): DGGITQSPKYLFRKEGQNVTLSCEQNLNHDAMYWYRQDPGQGLRLIYYSQIVNDFQKGDIAEGYSVSREKKESFPLTVTSAQKNPTAFYLCASSPKAGAVEAFFGQGTRLTVV.

The chain joins TRBV2 to TRBJ2-7, with D possibly TRBD1 on 6 matching bases. The CDR3 totals 13 residues. Germline V CDR1 and CDR2: SNHLY, FYNNEI. V gave up 5 bases and J gave up 6 bases, with 14 bases separating them. The DNA of the CDR3 is TGTGCCAGCAGTATTCGAGACAGGAGCGAGCAGTACTTC. Its translation is CASSIRDRSEQYF.

This sequence joins TRBV4-1 and TRBJ1-3; no clear D. From germline, CDR1 is MGHRA and CDR2 YSYEKL. The CDR3 is made up of 15 amino acids. V lost 3 bases, J lost 0 bases, and 9 bases lay in between. This CDR3 reads CASSHLSFSGNTIYF. The CDR3 nucleotides read TGCGCCAGCAGCCACCTTTCTTTCTCTGGAAACACCATATATTTT.

This chain uses TRBV29-1 with TRBJ1-1, with TRBD1 matching 9 bases. In germline, CDR1 is SQVTM, CDR2 ANQGSEA. The ends lost 7 bases at V and 4 bases at J; junction bases unmatched: 7. CDR3 length: 13 residues. CDR3 DNA: TGCAGCGAACAGGGGGCAGGGGGCACTGAAGCTTTCTTT. Amino acids: CSEQGAGGTEAFF.

The genes are TRBV24-1 and TRBJ2-7; TRBD1 might be the D (5 bases). The CDR3 loop spans 15 amino acids. Germline V gene sequence: CDR1 KGHDR, CDR2 SFDVKD. V was trimmed by 3 bases and J by 0 bases, leaving 11 bases between them. Here the CDR3 DNA reads TGTGCCACCAGTGATCCTCACAGGAACTCCTACGAGCAGTACTTC. Amino acids: CATSDPHRNSYEQYF.

This clonotype was found a few times. The chain uses TRBV19 and TRBJ2-4, with 15 bases that match TRBD2. Germline values: CDR1 LNHDA, CDR2 SQIVND (reference sequence). The CDR3 is made up of 17 amino acids. Trimming removed 0 bases from V and 6 bases from J; junction bases left unmatched: 3. Here the CDR3 DNA reads TGTGCCAGTAGTATAGAGGGGACTAGCGGGGGGAGAAACATTCAGTACTTC. This gives the protein CASSIEGTSGGRNIQYF.

The table lists this clonotype with a few counts. J is TRBJ2-2 and V is TRBV28; weak D call: TRBD2 (5 bases). CDR1 and CDR2 from the germline V gene are MDHEN and SYDVKM. The CDR3 extends over 15 amino acids. V was trimmed by 3 bases and J by 5 bases, leaving 13 bases between them. CDR3 sequence: CASSLGSGVTGELFF. The CDR3 DNA reads TGTGCCAGCAGTTTGGGGTCCGGGGTTACCGGGGAGCTGTTTTTT.

This clonotype showed up just a few times. The chain is built from TRBV6-4 and TRBJ2-3; 7 nucleotides align to TRBD2. CDR1 MRHNA and CDR2 SNTAGT come from the germline V gene. With 6 bases clipped from V and 0 bases from J, the junction kept 12 bases outside the gene matches. This CDR3 is 17 amino acids long. CDR3 protein: CASREGLHLPSTDTQYF. As DNA, the CDR3 is TGTGCCAGCAGGGAGGGACTACATCTCCCTAGCACAGATACGCAGTATTTT.

Only a few counts were recorded for this clonotype. The chain recombines TRBV6-1 with TRBJ2-2; 12 positions match TRBD1. The CDR3 consists of 16 residues. Germline assignment: CDR1 MNHNS and CDR2 SASEGT. The junction had 13 bases not matched to a gene; V was cut back by 10 bases and J by 7 bases. Here the CDR3 DNA reads TGTGCCACCTCGGGGGGGACAGGGGGCGCCATCGGGGAGCTGTTTTTT. Its translation: CATSGGTGGAIGELFF.

The gene calls are TRBV6-5 and TRBJ2-1, with 10 bases lining up with TRBD2. J gave up 3 bases and V 0 bases, and 2 bases lay outside the gene matches. Germline V gene lookup returns CDR1 MNHEY and CDR2 SVGAGI. CDR3 length: 16 amino acids. CDR3 nucleotides: TGTGCCAGCAGTTACTCTCGGACTAGCGGCTACAATGAGCAGTTCTTC. Translated, it gives CASSYSRTSGYNEQFF.

This clonotype occurred a few times. The rearrangement uses TRBV28 and TRBJ1-6; TRBD1 might be the D (5 bases). The CDR3 extends over 18 amino acids. Germline lookup yields CDR1 MDHEN and CDR2 SYDVKM. Trimming pared 2 bases from V and 2 bases from J, leaving 16 bases between. The CDR3 spells CASSLTMWGVPYNSPLHF. The CDR3 bases are TGTGCCAGCAGTTTAACGATGTGGGGGGTACCCTATAATTCACCCCTCCACTTT.

This chain connects TRBV12-3 or TRBV12-4 to TRBJ1-3; D is unresolved. This CDR3 comprises 14 residues. Trimming took off 3 bases at V and 1 base at J, with 7 bases between the two ends. This CDR3 is CASSFMGSGNTIYF. DNA for the CDR3: TGTGCCAGCAGTTTCATGGGGTCTGGAAACACCATATATTTT.

This clonotype was seen just once. The chain carries TRBV5-1 and TRBJ2-3; 12 bases are shared with TRBD2. Germline V gene lookup returns CDR1 SGHRS and CDR2 YFSETQ. Trimming at V came to 6 bases and at J to 4 bases, leaving 3 bases not matched to a gene. The CDR3 runs to 14 residues. The CDR3 sequence: CASTSGRASDTQYF. CDR3 DNA: TGCGCCAGCACTAGCGGGAGGGCCTCAGATACGCAGTATTTT. Drawing the rest from reference TRBV5-1 and TRBJ2-3, the complete variable domain is KAGVTQTPRYLIKTRGQQVTLSCSPISGHRSVSWYQQTPGQGLQFLFEYFSETQRNKGNFPGRFSGRQFSNSRSEMNVSTLELGDSALYLCASTSGRASDTQYFGPGTRLTVL.

V gene TRBV19 combines with J gene TRBJ2-7, with D possibly TRBD1 on 7 matching bases. The CDR3 has 14 residues. Trimming stripped 3 bases from V and 3 bases from J, with 12 bases between. Per the germline V gene, CDR1 is LNHDA and CDR2 is SQIVND (reference sequence). In DNA form, the CDR3 reads TGTGCCAGTAGTATTCAGGGGGGAAGCTACGAGCAGTACTTC. This gives the protein CASSIQGGSYEQYF.

By its share, this clonotype is medium-sized. The J gene is TRBJ2-1, the V gene TRBV23-1; the match to TRBD2 covers 16 bases. TRBV23-1 is noted as an ORF with a role that remains uncertain. The CDR3 runs 17 residues. V shed 3 bases, J shed 8 bases, and the junction held 7 bases outside the gene matches. The CDR3 DNA reads TGCGCCAGCAGTCAGGGACTAGCGGGGGGGGTTTGGGATGAGCAGTTCTTC. It specifies CASSQGLAGGVWDEQFF.

V gene TRBV7-9 combines with J gene TRBJ1-2; a possible D gene is TRBD1 (6 bases). CDR3 length: 18 amino acids. V was pared by 1 base and J by 4 bases, with 22 bases between. Looked up from germline, CDR1 is SEHNR and CDR2 is FQNEAQ (reference sequence). The CDR3 region has the DNA TGTGCCAGCAGCTTAGTCATAGGAGGCGGGGGCCGAGGCTATGGCTACACCTTC. It is translated as CASSLVIGGGGRGYGYTF.